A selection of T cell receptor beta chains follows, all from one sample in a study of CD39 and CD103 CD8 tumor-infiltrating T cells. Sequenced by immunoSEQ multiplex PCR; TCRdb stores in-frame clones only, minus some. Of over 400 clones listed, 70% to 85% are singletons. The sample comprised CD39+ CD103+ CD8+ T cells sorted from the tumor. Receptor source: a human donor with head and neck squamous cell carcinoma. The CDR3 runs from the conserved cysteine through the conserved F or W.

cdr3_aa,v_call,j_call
CASSLDARSTDTQYF,TRBV11-3,TRBJ2-3
CASSLVERGGVNEQFF,TRBV11-2,TRBJ2-1
CASSYSETGAYEQYF,TRBV6-5,TRBJ2-7
CASSEGSGTGEEKLFF,TRBV6-1,TRBJ1-4
CASSPGEGTQYF,TRBV18,TRBJ2-5
CASSSGTGVTDTQYF,TRBV11-3,TRBJ2-3
CASSWDFRGEQFF,TRBV7-9,TRBJ2-1
CAINSGDNGNSPLHF,TRBV10-3,TRBJ1-6
CASSPNSGGPSYEQYF,TRBV13,TRBJ2-7
CASSAGTSGGAGEQFF,TRBV7-6,TRBJ2-1
CASSLRTGGGAGEKLFF,TRBV7-2,TRBJ1-4
CASTTFRSGFFNEQFF,TRBV5-1,TRBJ2-1
CASSIIPGDGYTF,TRBV19,TRBJ1-2
CASSPPGAGELFF,TRBV5-4,TRBJ2-2
CASSFGLVTGTGDEKLFF,TRBV5-1,TRBJ1-4
CASSHWDRVNYGYTF,TRBV23-1,TRBJ1-2
CASSWTGARGYTF,TRBV6-5,TRBJ1-2
CASSYSVGALGTQYF,TRBV6-5,TRBJ2-5
CASSQEWGEHTEAFF,TRBV4-2,TRBJ1-1
CASSPAGTGEKEQYF,TRBV7-9,TRBJ2-7
CASRHRTHYEQYF,TRBV10-2,TRBJ2-7
CASSGLAGGQETQYF,TRBV6-1,TRBJ2-5
CASSPGTSGGTNEQFF,TRBV6-4,TRBJ2-1
CASSLTSTGELFF,TRBV5-4,TRBJ2-2
CASTPSGATYEQYF,TRBV5-6,TRBJ2-7
CASSLRGGAVTGELFF,TRBV7-2,TRBJ2-2
CASSGRQGNYGYTF,TRBV5-6,TRBJ1-2
CASSQPYQGSSYNEQFF,TRBV4-3,TRBJ2-1
CASSLSLNEQFF,TRBV28,TRBJ2-1
CASSWDSSGANVLTF,TRBV6-5,TRBJ2-6
CASSLVSTGTNEKLFF,TRBV7-9,TRBJ1-4
CASSQEGGEGYEQYF,TRBV4-2,TRBJ2-7
CSAMGRETQYF,TRBV20-1,TRBJ2-5
CASSLEASRDTQYF,TRBV5-5,TRBJ2-3
CASSLNILRVGNEQYF,TRBV27,TRBJ2-7
CASRPSTGLTGELFF,TRBV7-6,TRBJ2-2
CASSFPGLAENTGELFF,TRBV5-1,TRBJ2-2
CASSDTSGGANEQFF,TRBV6-4,TRBJ2-1
CASSPEGSTEGYTF,TRBV7-9,TRBJ1-2
CASSQDGGPDTQYF,TRBV4-3,TRBJ2-3
CAISERQGNYGYTF,TRBV10-3,TRBJ1-2
CASSDGTSGGADTQYF,TRBV6-4,TRBJ2-3